The 15 T cell receptor beta chains below come from one sample, sequenced in a study of cytomegalovirus exposure and HLA in healthy donors. PCR was performed using 60 Vbeta and 13 Jbeta primers. Only in-frame clones appear in the TCRdb table, and some are missing; sequencing was by immunoSEQ multiplex PCR. This table has roughly 61,000 clones, more than 75% appearing once. Sequenced material: PBMCs. These receptors were collected from a male donor in good health and CMV-seronegative.

There are a few counts of this clone. The J gene is TRBJ2-5, the V gene TRBV7-2, with TRBD1 as a possible D gene (8 bases). The V end lost 1 base, the J end lost 7 bases, and 16 bases lay between the germline ends. From germline, CDR1 is SGHTA and CDR2 FQGNSA. This CDR3 region has 15 residues. CDR3 protein: CASSLGTGRGGTQYF. The CDR3 DNA reads TGTGCCAGCAGCTTAGGGACAGGGAGGGGCGGGACCCAGTACTTC.

The chain links TRBV7-9 to TRBJ1-2; unclear D gene. This CDR3 is 15 amino acids long. The germline V gene has CDR1 SEHNR and CDR2 FQNEAQ (reference sequence). Trimming stripped 1 base from V and 1 base from J, with 10 bases between. The CDR3 DNA follows: TGTGCCAGCAGCTTAGAGGCCAGGCTTAACTATGGCTACACCTTC. Translated, it gives CASSLEARLNYGYTF.

V gene TRBV6-5 combines with J gene TRBJ1-1; D perhaps matches TRBD1 (6 bases). V was pared by 5 bases and J by 3 bases, with 13 bases between. The CDR3 runs to 14 residues. Germline lookup yields CDR1 MNHEY and CDR2 SVGAGI. CDR3 loop: CASSRGGPYTEAFF. In DNA, the CDR3 is TGTGCCAGCAGTCGCGGGGGGCCCTACACTGAAGCTTTCTTT.

V gene TRBV7-6 combines with J gene TRBJ2-1, with a possible D match to TRBD2 (6 bases). CDR3 length equals 16 residues. The V gene's germline CDR1 is SGHVS and CDR2 FNYEAQ. Trimming took 2 bases from V and 8 from J, leaving 19 bases between them. The CDR3 nucleotides are TGTGCCAGCAGCTTATCGGGGGTCCGGGCGGGTGATGAGCAGTTCTTC. It specifies CASSLSGVRAGDEQFF.

The gene calls are TRBV9 and TRBJ2-3, with TRBD2 identical over 7 bases. The CDR3 totals 14 residues. Germline V gives CDR1 SGDLS, CDR2 YYNGEE. Trimming took 2 bases from V and 7 from J; bases not matched to a gene: 7. The CDR3 is CASSVSGGGNTQYF. The DNA for the CDR3 is TGTGCCAGCAGCGTGTCGGGGGGTGGGAATACGCAGTATTTT.

The chain couples TRBV19 to TRBJ1-1; no reliable D call. Trimming took 6 bases from V and 3 from J, leaving 11 bases between them. This CDR3 is built from 13 residues. Germline CDR1 and CDR2: LNHDA and SQIVND (reference sequence). CDR3 amino acids: CASRRGSHTEAFF. As DNA, the CDR3 is TGTGCCAGTAGACGCGGGAGCCACACTGAAGCTTTCTTT.

The V and J genes are TRBV5-1 and TRBJ1-6; no clear D. V dropped 0 bases and J dropped 5 bases, with 9 bases sitting between them. This CDR3 is 15 amino acids long. CDR1 is SGHRS, CDR2 YFSETQ, per germline. In DNA form, the CDR3 reads TGCGCCAGCAGCTTGGGACATATTGATAATTCACCCCTCCACTTT. It specifies CASSLGHIDNSPLHF.

V usage is TRBV2 and J usage is TRBJ1-2; D gene uncertain. CDR1 and CDR2 (germline): SNHLY, FYNNEI. The ends were cut back, 2 bases at V and 1 base at J, with 11 bases in the middle. This CDR3 comprises 15 residues. The CDR3 nucleotides are TGTGCCAGCAGTGAAAAGAGAAACTATAACTATGGCTACACCTTC. Its translation is CASSEKRNYNYGYTF. Together with reference TRBV2 and TRBJ1-2, the CDR3 gives the full variable domain: EPEVTQTPSHQVTQMGQEVILRCVPISNHLYFYWYRQILGQKVEFLVSFYNNEISEKSEIFDDQFSVERPDGSNFTLKIRSTKLEDSAMYFCASSEKRNYNYGYTFGSGTRLTVV.

CDR3 sequence (DNA): TGTGCCAGCAGCCAATCAGGGTACTATGGCTACACCTTC. As protein: CASSQSGYYGYTF. This sequence joins TRBV4-2 and TRBJ1-2; maybe TRBD1 (5 bases). The ends were cut back, 2 bases at V and 3 bases at J, with 7 bases in the middle. CDR1 is LGHNA, CDR2 YNFKEQ, per germline. The CDR3 has 13 residues.

The table lists this clone with a count of one. The chain uses TRBV7-2 and TRBJ1-3; 8 bases line up with TRBD1. CDR3 length: 14 amino acids. Germline CDR1 and CDR2: SGHTA and FQGNSA. V dropped 5 bases and J dropped 2; count of bases not matched to a gene: 2. The DNA for the CDR3 is TGTGCCAGCAGCCAGGACAGGGCTGGAAACACCATATATTTT. Translation: CASSQDRAGNTIYF.

The chain combines TRBV27 with TRBJ1-4; D perhaps matches TRBD1 (6 bases). The germline V and J ends were trimmed by 6 bases and 2 bases, with 16 bases remaining between them. CDR3 length: 16 residues. Germline CDR1 reads MNHEY; CDR2 reads SMNVEV (reference sequence). For the CDR3, the DNA is TGTGCCAGCAGCCTTGCCAGTCAGGGGACTAATGAAAAACTGTTTTTT. Translation: CASSLASQGTNEKLFF.

The J gene is TRBJ1-2, the V gene TRBV7-2; maybe TRBD1 (6 bases). Trimming took off 1 base at V and 7 bases at J, with 16 bases between the two ends. Germline CDR1 SGHTA, CDR2 FQGNSA. The CDR3 length is 15 residues. The CDR3 nucleotides are TGTGCCAGCAGCTTAGAACGGGGGGGCTACTCTGGCTACACCTTC. Translated: CASSLERGGYSGYTF.

The CDR3 DNA follows: TGTGCCACCGGAGCGACTGGGGCCAACGTCCTGACTTTC. Translation: CATGATGANVLTF. The chain combines TRBV15 with TRBJ2-6, with D unresolved. The CDR3 runs 13 residues. Trimming took off 8 bases at V and 2 bases at J, with 7 bases between the two ends. Germline assignment: CDR1 LNHNV and CDR2 YYDKDF (reference sequence).

V is TRBV7-2 and J is TRBJ2-7, with a weak D call TRBD2 (6 bases). Trimming stripped 1 base from V and 0 bases from J, with 10 bases between. The CDR3 sequence is 15 residues long. Germline assignment: CDR1 SGHTA and CDR2 FQGNSA. CDR3 residues: CASSLGRALSYEQYF. The CDR3 bases are TGTGCCAGCAGCTTAGGGAGGGCCCTCTCCTACGAGCAGTACTTC.

The chain uses TRBV19 and TRBJ2-7; TRBD2 matches at 7 bases. The V gene end was trimmed by 9 bases and the J gene end by 0 bases; junction bases not matched to a gene: 11. The CDR3 is 15 amino acids. Per germline, CDR1 LNHDA and CDR2 SQIVND (reference sequence). The CDR3 DNA reads TGTGCCAGCGGAGCGGGACCTCGGAGCTCCTACGAGCAGTACTTC. Translating it yields CASGAGPRSSYEQYF.